Below are 14 T cell receptor beta chains sequenced from a single sample in a study of hypomethylating agent response in myelodysplastic syndrome. Profiling relied on immunoSEQ multiplex PCR, and the TCRdb table lists in-frame clones only, not all of them. This table holds about 1,000 clones, 80% to 85% found once. The source material was bone marrow, sampled before or after starting hypomethylating agent treatment for myelodysplastic syndrome (not recorded which). The receptors were gathered from a human donor with myelodysplastic syndrome.

The chain is built from TRBV5-1 and TRBJ1-1; the D is unclear. Germline V gene data show CDR1 as SGHRS and CDR2 as YFSETQ. The CDR3 sequence is 15 residues long. V was cut by 3 bases and J by 1 base, with 13 bases left in between. CDR3 bases: TGCGCCAGCAGCTATGGGGTCGCTGAGAACACTGAAGCTTTCTTT. This translates into CASSYGVAENTEAFF.

The CDR3 coding sequence is TGTGCCAGCAGGTCCGGGAGCTCCTACAATGAGCAGTTCTTC. Its translation: CASRSGSSYNEQFF. The chain links TRBV25-1 to TRBJ2-1; tentative D call: TRBD2 (6 bases). With 6 bases removed from V and 0 bases from J, the gap between germline ends came to 9 bases. The CDR3 contains 14 residues. Germline V gene sequence: CDR1 MGHDK, CDR2 SYGVNS.

The table lists this clone with a count of one. The chain links TRBV15 to TRBJ2-1; the D gene is possibly TRBD2 (5 bases). V lost 4 bases and J 4 bases, leaving 14 bases between the germline ends. The CDR3 is made up of 15 amino acids. Germline CDR1 reads LNHNV; CDR2 reads YYDKDF (reference sequence). The chain's CDR3 is CATSNTLDSYNEQFF. DNA for the CDR3: TGTGCCACCAGCAACACGCTGGACTCGTACAATGAGCAGTTCTTC.

This clone was seen more than once but under ten times. The CDR3 spells CASSPQGNSETQYF. As DNA, the CDR3 is TGTGCCAGCAGCCCCCAGGGGAATTCGGAGACCCAGTACTTC. V usage is TRBV7-3 and J usage is TRBJ2-5; D is possibly TRBD1 (6 bases). The CDR3 is 14 amino acids. The V end was cut by 5 bases, the J end by 5 bases, with 15 bases between. Germline V gene sequence: CDR1 SGHTA, CDR2 FQGTGA.

The chain is built from TRBV19 and TRBJ1-5; 7 bases are shared with TRBD1. The ends lost 7 bases at V and 3 bases at J; junction bases unmatched: 9. CDR3 length: 15 amino acids. From germline, CDR1 is LNHDA and CDR2 SQIVND (reference sequence). The CDR3 loop is CASTSQGGLNQPQHF. The CDR3 nucleotides are TGTGCCAGTACCAGTCAAGGGGGCCTCAATCAGCCCCAGCATTTT.

This rearrangement joins TRBV28 to TRBJ1-5, with D unclear. With 8 bases removed from V and 7 bases from J, the gap between germline ends came to 15 bases. The CDR3 runs to 13 residues. Germline V CDR1 and CDR2: MDHEN, SYDVKM. This chain's CDR3 is CASLPLPGQPQHF. Written as DNA, the CDR3 is TGTGCCAGCCTGCCCCTCCCCGGGCAGCCCCAGCATTTT.

The V call is TRBV28, the J call TRBJ2-4; 8 positions match TRBD1. The ends lost 6 bases at V and 7 bases at J; junction bases unmatched: 11. The CDR3 covers 15 residues. Germline V gene lookup returns CDR1 MDHEN and CDR2 SYDVKM. The CDR3 sequence is CASRPYGQGGNIQYF. CDR3 bases: TGTGCCAGCAGGCCATATGGACAGGGAGGCAACATTCAGTACTTC.

The rearrangement joins TRBV5-4 to TRBJ2-7; D is possibly TRBD1 (6 bases). Looked up from germline, CDR1 is SGHNT and CDR2 is YYREEE (reference sequence). V was clipped by 4 bases and J by 3 bases, with 8 bases between them. This CDR3 is built from 12 residues. The DNA of the CDR3 is TGTGCCAGCAGCCGGGACATCTACGAGCAGTACTTC. Amino acid sequence: CASSRDIYEQYF.

DNA of the CDR3: TGTGCCAGCAGTTTATTCTCTGGAAACACCATATATTTT. Translating it yields CASSLFSGNTIYF. This chain uses TRBV28 with TRBJ1-3, with D unresolved. The CDR3 has 13 amino acids. Trimming removed 1 base from V and 0 bases from J, with 1 base in between. Germline V CDR1 and CDR2: MDHEN, SYDVKM.

V gene TRBV19 combines with J gene TRBJ1-1, with D perhaps matching TRBD1 (5 bases). This CDR3 has 15 amino acids. V was clipped by 7 bases and J by 6 bases, with 21 bases between them. Germline assignment: CDR1 LNHDA and CDR2 SQIVND (reference sequence). The CDR3, as DNA: TGTGCCAGTACCTCTTTTGCCAGGGAGGTCGCTGAAGCTTTCTTT. Its protein is CASTSFAREVAEAFF. The complete variable domain, with remaining parts taken from reference TRBV19 and TRBJ1-1, reads DGGITQSPKYLFRKEGQNVTLSCEQNLNHDAMYWYRQDPGQGLRLIYYSQIVNDFQKGDIAEGYSVSREKKESFPLTVTSAQKNPTAFYLCASTSFAREVAEAFFGQGTRLTVV.

This chain joins TRBV10-2 and TRBJ2-7, with 9 bases that match TRBD2. The length of the CDR3 is 19 residues. V lost 7 bases to trimming and J lost 2 bases; unmatched junction nucleotides: 21. CDR1 and CDR2 from the germline V gene are WSHSY and SAAADI. In nucleotides, the CDR3 is TGCGCCAGCAACGACATAGCGGGAGCGAGCGTTCGTCACCCCTACGAGCAGTACTTC. Its translation is CASNDIAGASVRHPYEQYF.

The chain carries TRBV28 and TRBJ1-1, with 8 positions matching TRBD1. The CDR3 spans 17 residues. V lost 5 bases to trimming and J lost 1 base; unmatched junction nucleotides: 12. Germline lookup yields CDR1 MDHEN and CDR2 SYDVKM. CDR3 protein: CASSPRTGSSGNTEAFF. The CDR3 bases are TGTGCCAGCAGTCCCCGGACAGGGTCATCGGGGAACACTGAAGCTTTCTTT. The full variable domain, completed using reference TRBV28 and TRBJ1-1, is DVKVTQSSRYLVKRTGEKVFLECVQDMDHENMFWYRQDPGLGLRLIYFSYDVKMKEKGDIPEGYSVSREKKERFSLILESASTNQTSMYLCASSPRTGSSGNTEAFFGQGTRLTVV.

A single count supports this clone. This chain joins TRBV7-2 and TRBJ2-1, with 8 positions matching TRBD2. The CDR3 extends over 15 amino acids. CDR1 and CDR2 (germline): SGHTA, FQGNSA. V was pared by 0 bases and J by 6 bases, with 4 bases of the junction left unmatched. In nucleotides, the CDR3 is TGTGCCAGCAGCTTAGCAGTTCTAGCGGGCAATGAGCAGTTCTTC. Protein product: CASSLAVLAGNEQFF.

The chain joins TRBV7-9 to TRBJ2-1; D gene ambiguous. Germline lookup yields CDR1 SEHNR and CDR2 FQNEAQ (reference sequence). CDR3 length: 14 amino acids. With 6 bases removed from V and 0 bases from J, the gap between germline ends came to 9 bases. CDR3 protein: CASRVASSYNEQFF. The CDR3 DNA follows: TGTGCCAGCAGGGTGGCTAGCTCCTACAATGAGCAGTTCTTC. Together with reference TRBV7-9 and TRBJ2-1, the CDR3 gives the full variable domain: DTGVSQNPRHKITKRGQNVTFRCDPISEHNRLYWYRQTLGQGPEFLTYFQNEAQLEKSRLLSDRFSAERPKGSFSTLEIQRTEQGDSAMYLCASRVASSYNEQFFGPGTRLTVL.